This TCR beta chain was obtained from a study of patients and donors after allogeneic stem cell transplantation. This clonotype has more than one count but fewer than ten. One entry per CDR3 protein results from TCRdb running MiXCR on the RT-PCR reads. This table holds approximately 200,000 distinct CDR3 sequences, roughly 13% found once. J was trimmed by 4 bases and V by 5 bases; bases with no gene match: 4. The germline CDR1 and CDR2 sequences are DFQATT and SNEGSKA (reference sequence). The CDR3 contains 13 residues. Sequenced: blood, either unsorted or a sorted T cell fraction (not recorded which). V is TRBV20-1 and J is TRBJ1-1; 10 nucleotides align to TRBD1. The sequence came from a human donor who was either an allogeneic HSCT recipient or a stem cell or donor lymphocyte infusion donor (not recorded which). It is not recorded whose cells these are; they may come from a transplant donor. The CDR3 loop is CSAPRTGGTEAFF. CDR3 sequence (DNA): TGCAGTGCTCCCAGGACAGGGGGCACTGAAGCTTTCTTT.